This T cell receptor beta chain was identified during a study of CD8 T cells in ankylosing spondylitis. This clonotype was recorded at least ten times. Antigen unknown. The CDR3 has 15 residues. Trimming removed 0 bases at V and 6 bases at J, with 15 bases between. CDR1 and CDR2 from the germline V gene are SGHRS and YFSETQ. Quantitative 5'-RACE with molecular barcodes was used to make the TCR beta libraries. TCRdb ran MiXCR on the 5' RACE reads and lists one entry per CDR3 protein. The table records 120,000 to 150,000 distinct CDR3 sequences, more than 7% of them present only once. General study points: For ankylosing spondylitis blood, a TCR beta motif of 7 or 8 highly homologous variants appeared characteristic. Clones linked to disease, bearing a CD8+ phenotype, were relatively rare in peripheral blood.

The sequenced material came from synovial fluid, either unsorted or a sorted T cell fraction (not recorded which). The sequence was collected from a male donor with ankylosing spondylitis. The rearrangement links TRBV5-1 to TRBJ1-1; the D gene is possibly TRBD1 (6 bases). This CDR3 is CASSLALQGGAEAFF. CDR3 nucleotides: TGCGCCAGCAGCTTGGCCTTACAGGGTGGGGCTGAAGCTTTCTTT.